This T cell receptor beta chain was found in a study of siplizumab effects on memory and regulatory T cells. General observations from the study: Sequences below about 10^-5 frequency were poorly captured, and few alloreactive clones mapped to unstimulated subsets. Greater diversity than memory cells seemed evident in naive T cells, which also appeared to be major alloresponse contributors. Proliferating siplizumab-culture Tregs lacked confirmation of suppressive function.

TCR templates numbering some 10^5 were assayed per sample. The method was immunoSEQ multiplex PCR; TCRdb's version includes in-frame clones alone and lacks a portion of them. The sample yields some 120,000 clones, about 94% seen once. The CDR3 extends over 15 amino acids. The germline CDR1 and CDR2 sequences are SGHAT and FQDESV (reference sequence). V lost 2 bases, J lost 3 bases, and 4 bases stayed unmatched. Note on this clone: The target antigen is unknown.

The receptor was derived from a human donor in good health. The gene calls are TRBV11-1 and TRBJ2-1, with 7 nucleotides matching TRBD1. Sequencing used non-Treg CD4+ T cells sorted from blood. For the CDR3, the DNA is TGTGCCAGCAGCTTAATTCAGGGGGTCTACAATGAGCAGTTCTTC. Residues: CASSLIQGVYNEQFF. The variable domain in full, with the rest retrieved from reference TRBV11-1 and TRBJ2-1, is EAEVAQSPRYKITEKSQAVAFWCDPISGHATLYWYRQILGQGPELLVQFQDESVVDDSQLPKDRFSAERLKGVDSTLKIQPAELGDSAMYLCASSLIQGVYNEQFFGPGTRLTVL.